This T cell receptor (beta chain) was captured by sequencing in a study of Ad26.COV2.S vaccination and SARS-CoV-2 variants. The CDR3 loop spans 16 amino acids. Germline-derived CDR1 and CDR2 are LGHDT and YNNKEL (reference sequence). The trim removed 4 bases at V and 6 bases at J, leaving 12 bases unmatched. Stated treatment: roughly 19 received Ad26.COV2.S at low or high dose, single or two shots; about 5 received placebo; per-sample allocation not given. After the first vaccine or placebo injection, samples were drawn on day 63. Sequencing was performed with immunoSEQ multiplex PCR; in TCRdb, only in-frame clones are kept and a portion is missing. Of hundreds of thousands of clones in the sample, approximately 87% were seen once.

The clonotype comes from a person between 18 and 65 years old who received the Ad26.COV2.S COVID-19 vaccine or a placebo. The chain uses TRBV3-1 (or the pseudogene TRBV3-2) and TRBJ2-1; 7 bases line up with TRBD2. The sample here was peripheral blood, taken in a trial of Ad26.COV2.S vaccine versus placebo. In nucleotides, the CDR3 is TGTGCCAGCAGCCGCCGACTAGCCCAGGCAATCAATGAGCAGTTCTTC. This codes for CASSRRLAQAINEQFF.